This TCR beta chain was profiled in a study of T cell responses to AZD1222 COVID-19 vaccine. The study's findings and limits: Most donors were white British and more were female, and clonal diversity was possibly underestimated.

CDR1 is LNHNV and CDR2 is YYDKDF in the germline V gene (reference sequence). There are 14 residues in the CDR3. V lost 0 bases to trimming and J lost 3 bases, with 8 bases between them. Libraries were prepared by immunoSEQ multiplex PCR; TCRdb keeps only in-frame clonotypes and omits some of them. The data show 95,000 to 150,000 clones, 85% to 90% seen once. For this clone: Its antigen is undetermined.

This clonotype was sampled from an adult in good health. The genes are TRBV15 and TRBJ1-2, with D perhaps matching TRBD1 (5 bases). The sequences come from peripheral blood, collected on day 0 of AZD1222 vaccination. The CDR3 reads CATSREGEDYGYTF. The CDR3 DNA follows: TGTGCCACCAGCAGAGAGGGGGAGGACTATGGCTACACCTTC.